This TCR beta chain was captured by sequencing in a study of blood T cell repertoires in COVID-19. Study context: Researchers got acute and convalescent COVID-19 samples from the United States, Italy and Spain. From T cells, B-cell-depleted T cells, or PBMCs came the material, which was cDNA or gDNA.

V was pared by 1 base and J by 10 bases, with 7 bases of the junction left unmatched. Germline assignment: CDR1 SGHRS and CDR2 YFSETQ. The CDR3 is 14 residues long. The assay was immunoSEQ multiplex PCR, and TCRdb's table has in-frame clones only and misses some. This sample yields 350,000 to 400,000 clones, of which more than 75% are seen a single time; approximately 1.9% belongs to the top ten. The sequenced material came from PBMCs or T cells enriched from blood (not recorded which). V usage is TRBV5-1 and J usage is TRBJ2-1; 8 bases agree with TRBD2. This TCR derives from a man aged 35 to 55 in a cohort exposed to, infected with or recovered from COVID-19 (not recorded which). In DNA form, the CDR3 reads TGCGCCAGCAGCTTGAGAAGCGGGAGCCGGGAGCAGTTCTTC. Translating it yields CASSLRSGSREQFF.